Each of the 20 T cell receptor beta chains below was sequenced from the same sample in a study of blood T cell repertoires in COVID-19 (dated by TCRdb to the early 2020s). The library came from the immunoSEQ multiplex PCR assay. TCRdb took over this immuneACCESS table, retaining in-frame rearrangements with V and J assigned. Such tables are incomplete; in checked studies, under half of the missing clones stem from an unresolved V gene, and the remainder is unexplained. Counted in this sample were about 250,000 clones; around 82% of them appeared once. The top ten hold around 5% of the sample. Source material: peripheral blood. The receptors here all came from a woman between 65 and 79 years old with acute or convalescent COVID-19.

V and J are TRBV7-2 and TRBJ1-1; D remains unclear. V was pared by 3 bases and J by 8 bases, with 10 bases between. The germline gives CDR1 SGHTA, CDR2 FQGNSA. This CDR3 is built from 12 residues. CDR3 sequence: CASSFGVGEAFF. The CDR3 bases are TGTGCCAGCAGCTTTGGAGTCGGGGAAGCTTTCTTT.

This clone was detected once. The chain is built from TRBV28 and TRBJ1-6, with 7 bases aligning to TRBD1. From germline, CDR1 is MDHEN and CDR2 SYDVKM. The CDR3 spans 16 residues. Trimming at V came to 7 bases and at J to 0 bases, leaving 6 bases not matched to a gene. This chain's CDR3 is CASKAGGNSYNSPLHF. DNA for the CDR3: TGTGCCAGCAAGGCAGGGGGGAACTCCTATAATTCACCCCTCCACTTT.

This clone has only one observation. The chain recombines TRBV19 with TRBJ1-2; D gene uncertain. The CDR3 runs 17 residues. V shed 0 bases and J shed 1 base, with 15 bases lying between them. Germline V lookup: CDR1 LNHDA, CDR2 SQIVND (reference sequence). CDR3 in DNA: TGTGCCAGTAGTATAGATTTACGCTCTAAGCATAACTATGGCTACACCTTC. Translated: CASSIDLRSKHNYGYTF.

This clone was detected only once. The DNA for the CDR3 is TGTGCCAGCTCACCAGTTGAGATAGGCGGTGAGCAGTTCTTC. Translated, it gives CASSPVEIGGEQFF. The rearrangement joins TRBV18 to TRBJ2-1; D is unclear. This CDR3 has 14 amino acids. Looked up from germline, CDR1 is KGHSH and CDR2 is LQKENI. V was cut by 2 bases and J by 9 bases, with 14 bases left in between.

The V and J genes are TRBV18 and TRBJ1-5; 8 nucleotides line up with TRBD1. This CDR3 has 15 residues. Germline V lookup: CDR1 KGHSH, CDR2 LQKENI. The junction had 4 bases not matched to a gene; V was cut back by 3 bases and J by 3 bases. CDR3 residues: CASSPAGGYNQPQHF. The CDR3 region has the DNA TGTGCCAGCTCACCGGCAGGGGGCTACAATCAGCCCCAGCATTTT.

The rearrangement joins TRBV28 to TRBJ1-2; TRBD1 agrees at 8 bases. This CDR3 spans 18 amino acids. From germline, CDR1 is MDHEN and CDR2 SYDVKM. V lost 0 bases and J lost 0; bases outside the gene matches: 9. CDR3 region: CASSLWGQVVGPNYGYTF. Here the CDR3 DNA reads TGTGCCAGCAGTTTATGGGGACAGGTGGTGGGCCCTAACTATGGCTACACCTTC.

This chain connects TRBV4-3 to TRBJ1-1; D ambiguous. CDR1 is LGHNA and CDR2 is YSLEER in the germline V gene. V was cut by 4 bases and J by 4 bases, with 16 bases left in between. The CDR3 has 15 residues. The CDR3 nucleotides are TGCGCCAGCAGCCTAGGGAGGGTCGGAGGCACTGAAGCTTTCTTT. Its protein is CASSLGRVGGTEAFF.

Here the CDR3 DNA reads TGTGCCATCAGTGAGTCGGGGCGGCAGAACACTGAAGCTTTCTTT. Translated: CAISESGRQNTEAFF. V gene TRBV10-3 combines with J gene TRBJ1-1, with D perhaps TRBD1 (5 bases). CDR3 length equals 15 residues. Looked up from germline, CDR1 is ENHRY and CDR2 is SYGVKD. Deletions cut 0 bases from V and 1 base from J, with 9 bases between.

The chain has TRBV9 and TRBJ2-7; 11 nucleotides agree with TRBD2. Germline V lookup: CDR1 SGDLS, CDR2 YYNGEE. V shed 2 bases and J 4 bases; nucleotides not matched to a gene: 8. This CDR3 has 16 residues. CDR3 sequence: CASSVSASGGMYEQYF. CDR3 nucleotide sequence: TGTGCCAGCAGCGTCTCAGCTAGCGGGGGGATGTACGAGCAGTACTTC. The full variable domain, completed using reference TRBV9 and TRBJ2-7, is DSGVTQTPKHLITATGQRVTLRCSPRSGDLSVYWYQQSLDQGLQFLIQYYNGEERAKGNILERFSAQQFPDLHSELNLSSLELGDSALYFCASSVSASGGMYEQYFGPGTRLTVT.

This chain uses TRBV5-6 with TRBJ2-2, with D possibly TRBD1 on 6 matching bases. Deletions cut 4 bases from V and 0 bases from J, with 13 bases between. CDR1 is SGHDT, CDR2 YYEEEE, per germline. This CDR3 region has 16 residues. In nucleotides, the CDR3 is TGTGCCAGCAGCCTGGGGGCCAGTCCGAACACCGGGGAGCTGTTTTTT. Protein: CASSLGASPNTGELFF. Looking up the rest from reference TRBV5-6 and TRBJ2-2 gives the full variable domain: DAGVTQSPTHLIKTRGQQVTLRCSPKSGHDTVSWYQQALGQGPQFIFQYYEEEERQRGNFPDRFSGHQFPNYSSELNVNALLLGDSALYLCASSLGASPNTGELFFGEGSRLTVL.

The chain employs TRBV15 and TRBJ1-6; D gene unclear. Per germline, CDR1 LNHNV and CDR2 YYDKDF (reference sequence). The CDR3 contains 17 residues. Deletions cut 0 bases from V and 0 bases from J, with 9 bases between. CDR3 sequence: CATSRERGSSYNSPLHF. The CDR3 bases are TGTGCCACCAGCAGAGAGAGAGGGAGCTCCTATAATTCACCCCTCCACTTT.

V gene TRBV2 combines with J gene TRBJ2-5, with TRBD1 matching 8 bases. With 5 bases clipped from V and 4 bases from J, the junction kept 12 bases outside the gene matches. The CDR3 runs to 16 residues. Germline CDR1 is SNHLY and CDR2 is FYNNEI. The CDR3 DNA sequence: TGTGCCAGCAGTTCTATCCTCTCCGGGACAGGAGAGACCCAGTACTTC. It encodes CASSSILSGTGETQYF. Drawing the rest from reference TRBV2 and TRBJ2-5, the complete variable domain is EPEVTQTPSHQVTQMGQEVILRCVPISNHLYFYWYRQILGQKVEFLVSFYNNEISEKSEIFDDQFSVERPDGSNFTLKIRSTKLEDSAMYFCASSSILSGTGETQYFGPGTRLLVL.

CDR3 loop: CASNVGLDNQPQHF. DNA for the CDR3: TGTGCCAGCAACGTGGGACTCGACAATCAGCCCCAGCATTTT. The J gene is TRBJ1-5, the V gene TRBV11-2; the D gene is possibly TRBD1 (5 bases). Germline CDR1 reads SGHAT; CDR2 reads FQNNGV. The CDR3 has 14 amino acids. With 7 bases removed from V and 3 bases from J, the gap between germline ends came to 13 bases.

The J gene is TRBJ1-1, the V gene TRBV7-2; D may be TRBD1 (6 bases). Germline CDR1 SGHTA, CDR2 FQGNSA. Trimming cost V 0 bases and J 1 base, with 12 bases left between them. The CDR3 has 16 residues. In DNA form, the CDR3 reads TGTGCCAGCAGCTTAGCCGGGACACGGAGGAACACTGAAGCTTTCTTT. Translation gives CASSLAGTRRNTEAFF.

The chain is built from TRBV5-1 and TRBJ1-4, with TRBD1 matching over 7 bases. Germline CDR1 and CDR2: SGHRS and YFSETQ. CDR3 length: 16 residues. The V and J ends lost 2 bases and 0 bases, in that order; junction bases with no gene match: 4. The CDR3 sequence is CASSLGTVATNEKLFF. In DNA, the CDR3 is TGCGCCAGCAGCTTAGGGACAGTTGCAACTAATGAAAAACTGTTTTTT.

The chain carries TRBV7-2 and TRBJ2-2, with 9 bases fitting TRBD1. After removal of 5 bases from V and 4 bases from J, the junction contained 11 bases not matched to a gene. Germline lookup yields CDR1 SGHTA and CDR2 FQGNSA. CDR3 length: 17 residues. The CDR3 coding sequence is TGTGCCAGCAGCGTACGACGGACAGGGGATGGCACCGGGGAGCTGTTTTTT. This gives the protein CASSVRRTGDGTGELFF.

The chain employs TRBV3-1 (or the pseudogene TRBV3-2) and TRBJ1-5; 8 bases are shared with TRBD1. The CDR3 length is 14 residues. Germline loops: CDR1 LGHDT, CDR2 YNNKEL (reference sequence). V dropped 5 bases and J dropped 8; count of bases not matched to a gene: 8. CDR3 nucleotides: TGTGCCAGCAGCTCCCGGACAGGGAGGGAGCCCCAGCATTTT. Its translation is CASSSRTGREPQHF.

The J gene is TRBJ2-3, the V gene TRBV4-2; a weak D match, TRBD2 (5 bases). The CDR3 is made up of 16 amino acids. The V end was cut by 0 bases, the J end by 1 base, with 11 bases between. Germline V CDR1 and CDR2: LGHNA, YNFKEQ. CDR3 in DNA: TGTGCCAGCAGCCAAGATCCGGGGATGGGCACAGATACGCAGTATTTT. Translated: CASSQDPGMGTDTQYF.

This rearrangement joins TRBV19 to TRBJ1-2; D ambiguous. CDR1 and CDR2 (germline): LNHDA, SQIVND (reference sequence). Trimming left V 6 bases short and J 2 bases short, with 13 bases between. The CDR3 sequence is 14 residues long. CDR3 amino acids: CASSPDSINYGYTF. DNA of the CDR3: TGTGCCAGTAGCCCTGATAGCATCAACTATGGCTACACCTTC. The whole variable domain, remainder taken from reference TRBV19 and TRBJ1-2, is DGGITQSPKYLFRKEGQNVTLSCEQNLNHDAMYWYRQDPGQGLRLIYYSQIVNDFQKGDIAEGYSVSREKKESFPLTVTSAQKNPTAFYLCASSPDSINYGYTFGSGTRLTVV.

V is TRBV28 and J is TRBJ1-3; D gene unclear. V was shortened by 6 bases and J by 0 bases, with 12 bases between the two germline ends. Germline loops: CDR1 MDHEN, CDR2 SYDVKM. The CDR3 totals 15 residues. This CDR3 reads CASSPLILSGNTIYF. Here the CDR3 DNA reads TGTGCCAGCAGCCCCCTTATACTCTCTGGAAACACCATATATTTT.